One TCR beta chain is described in this entry. Its antigen is unidentified. The data are from a study of T cell responses to AZD1222 COVID-19 vaccine. General study results and limits: Only five to seven AZD1222 recipients tested seropositive at baseline. Close to half of spike-specific TCRs reportedly recognize unmutated variant regions.

The repertoire was sequenced with immunoSEQ multiplex PCR; TCRdb's copy has only in-frame clones and lacks some. Here the sample spans around 120,000 clones, about 79% being singletons. CDR1 and CDR2 from the germline V gene are SEHNR and FQNEAQ (reference sequence). CDR3 length: 12 amino acids. Trimming took 5 bases from V and 5 from J, leaving 9 bases between them. This receptor was taken from an adult who received the AZD1222 COVID-19 vaccine. Sample: peripheral blood, taken 28 days after the second AZD1222 dose. This chain links TRBV7-9 with TRBJ1-1; D is uncertain. CDR3 coding DNA: TGTGCCAGCAGCCGAGTGGGAACTGAAGCTTTCTTT. Translation gives CASSRVGTEAFF.